This T cell receptor beta chain was documented in a study of shared clonotypes between healthy human individuals. Details on this clone: The same CDR3 is also encoded by other DNA sequences in this sample.

V shed 4 bases and J shed 8 bases, with 10 bases lying between them. From germline, CDR1 is SGHRS and CDR2 YFSETQ. The CDR3 has 13 amino acids. The method was immunoSEQ multiplex PCR; TCRdb's version includes in-frame clones alone and lacks a portion of them. The sample contains some 1 million clones, 60% to 80% of which appear only once. This TCR derives from a man between 18 and 35 years old in good health. This sequence joins TRBV5-1 and TRBJ1-6; no definite D call. The sequenced sample consisted of memory CD4+ T cells sorted from blood. As for subset: CD45RA-negative fraction. The CDR3 nucleotides read TGCGCCAGCAGCCGGGTCCGCGATTCACCCCTCCACTTT. Encoded protein: CASSRVRDSPLHF. The entire variable domain, with the rest obtained from reference TRBV5-1 and TRBJ1-6, is as follows: KAGVTQTPRYLIKTRGQQVTLSCSPISGHRSVSWYQQTPGQGLQFLFEYFSETQRNKGNFPGRFSGRQFSNSRSEMNVSTLELGDSALYLCASSRVRDSPLHFGNGTRLTVT.